The 22 T cell receptor beta chains below come from one sample, sequenced in a study of T cell responses to AZD1222 COVID-19 vaccine. Some clones are missing from TCRdb's copy, which holds only in-frame ones; the method was immunoSEQ multiplex PCR. In the table there are 100,000 to 150,000 clones, approximately 85% of which are singletons. The material was peripheral blood, obtained 28 days after the second AZD1222 dose. The receptors stem from an adult who received the AZD1222 COVID-19 vaccine.

The chain has TRBV9 and TRBJ2-7; 7 nucleotides line up with TRBD2. Unmatched junction bases numbered 8, after V lost 4 bases and J lost 1 base. Germline V CDR1 and CDR2: SGDLS, YYNGEE. The CDR3 extends over 15 amino acids. DNA for the CDR3: TGTGCCAGCAGCCCAAAGCTAGCGGCTTCCTACGAGCAGTACTTC. Translation gives CASSPKLAASYEQYF. Using reference TRBV9 and TRBJ2-7 for the parts outside the CDR3, the full variable domain is DSGVTQTPKHLITATGQRVTLRCSPRSGDLSVYWYQQSLDQGLQFLIQYYNGEERAKGNILERFSAQQFPDLHSELNLSSLELGDSALYFCASSPKLAASYEQYFGPGTRLTVT.

This clone showed up just a few times. The rearrangement joins TRBV4-1 to TRBJ1-2, with a weak D call TRBD1 (5 bases). With 2 bases removed from V and 8 bases from J, the gap between germline ends came to 27 bases. The germline gives CDR1 MGHRA, CDR2 YSYEKL. The CDR3 extends over 18 amino acids. The DNA for the CDR3 is TGCGCCAGCAGCCAAACCGCAGGGATTTTCAGGACCGGGCGGGGCTACACCTTC. As protein: CASSQTAGIFRTGRGYTF.

This clone was observed a few times. This chain uses TRBV27 with TRBJ1-2; maybe TRBD1 (5 bases). V was clipped by 3 bases and J by 8 bases, with 25 bases between them. The germline CDR1 and CDR2 sequences are MNHEY and SMNVEV (reference sequence). The CDR3 contains 17 residues. CDR3 sequence (DNA): TGTGCCAGCAGTTTTAAAGCAGGAGGGACGGTCGCCGGCGGCTACACCTTC. Translated: CASSFKAGGTVAGGYTF.

CDR3 DNA sequence: TGTGCCAGCAGCTCGCCCGGACAGGGGGGGGCCTACGAGCAGTACTTC. Translating gives CASSSPGQGGAYEQYF. The chain is built from TRBV7-9 and TRBJ2-7; 10 bases line up with TRBD1. Germline V gene sequence: CDR1 SEHNR, CDR2 FQNEAQ (reference sequence). Trimming cost V 4 bases and J 2 bases; bases outside gene matches: 8. The CDR3 runs 16 residues. Drawing the rest from reference TRBV7-9 and TRBJ2-7, the complete variable domain is DTGVSQNPRHKITKRGQNVTFRCDPISEHNRLYWYRQTLGQGPEFLTYFQNEAQLEKSRLLSDRFSAERPKGSFSTLEIQRTEQGDSAMYLCASSSPGQGGAYEQYFGPGTRLTVT.

The chain is built from TRBV6-4 and TRBJ2-1; tentative D call: TRBD2 (5 bases). V lost 8 bases and J lost 6, with 17 bases in between. The CDR3 runs 14 residues. In germline, CDR1 is MRHNA, CDR2 SNTAGT. The CDR3, as DNA: TGTGCCAGCGCCCCTAGCCGGTTGTCCAATGAGCAGTTCTTC. Residues: CASAPSRLSNEQFF.

A word on this clone: Other DNA sequences within the sample encode an identical CDR3. The rearrangement uses TRBV5-4 and TRBJ2-7; 13 positions agree with TRBD2. The length of the CDR3 is 16 residues. CDR1 and CDR2 (germline): SGHNT, YYREEE (reference sequence). V shed 0 bases, J shed 3 bases, and the junction held 3 bases outside the gene matches. The CDR3 is CASSLGTSGGNYEQYF. CDR3 sequence (DNA): TGTGCCAGCAGCTTGGGGACTAGCGGGGGTAACTACGAGCAGTACTTC.

This clone was seen a single time. The V call is TRBV5-4, the J call TRBJ1-2; 7 bases are shared with TRBD1. CDR1 is SGHNT, CDR2 YYREEE, per germline (reference sequence). The trim removed 5 bases at V and 2 bases at J, leaving 6 bases unmatched. CDR3 length: 14 amino acids. This CDR3 reads CASRPTGSNYGYTF. In DNA, the CDR3 is TGTGCCAGCAGACCGACAGGGTCCAACTATGGCTACACCTTC.

The V gene is TRBV15, the J gene TRBJ1-5; 8 nucleotides match TRBD1. V shed 5 bases, J shed 4 bases, and the junction held 10 bases outside the gene matches. CDR1 and CDR2 from the germline V gene are LNHNV and YYDKDF (reference sequence). The CDR3 runs 16 residues. As DNA, the CDR3 is TGTGCCACCAGCCTATCCAGGGGGCGTTCGAATCAGCCCCAGCATTTT. It specifies CATSLSRGRSNQPQHF.

The V gene is TRBV28, the J gene TRBJ2-2; D is unresolved. There are 15 residues in the CDR3. Germline V CDR1 and CDR2: MDHEN, SYDVKM. V was trimmed by 7 bases and J by 2 bases, leaving 14 bases between them. The DNA for the CDR3 is TGTGCCAGCACAATCAACCTCAAAAACACCGGGGAGCTGTTTTTT. It codes for CASTINLKNTGELFF.

This rearrangement joins TRBV7-2 to TRBJ2-5, with 7 bases aligning to TRBD2. V was clipped by 5 bases and J by 4 bases; unmatched bases: 7. This CDR3 spans 14 amino acids. Germline CDR1 SGHTA, CDR2 FQGNSA. CDR3 sequence (DNA): TGTGCCAGCAGCCCCCCGACTAGCAGAGAGACCCAGTACTTC. Protein sequence: CASSPPTSRETQYF. Drawing the rest from reference TRBV7-2 and TRBJ2-5, the complete variable domain is GAGVSQSPSNKVTEKGKDVELRCDPISGHTALYWYRQSLGQGLEFLIYFQGNSAPDKSGLPSDRFSAERTGGSVSTLTIQRTQQEDSAVYLCASSPPTSRETQYFGPGTRLLVL.

This clone was seen once. The chain has TRBV6-5 and TRBJ1-6; 7 bases line up with TRBD1. Per the germline V gene, CDR1 is MNHEY and CDR2 is SVGAGI. V lost 6 bases and J lost 7; bases outside the gene matches: 3. The CDR3 has 13 amino acids. The DNA for the CDR3 is TGTGCCAGCAGGGGACAGAGGAATTCACCCCTCCACTTT. It encodes CASRGQRNSPLHF.

The CDR3 here is CASSRGLASAPLHF. The DNA for the CDR3 is TGTGCCAGTAGTCGGGGCCTCGCTTCGGCACCCCTCCACTTT. The gene calls are TRBV19 and TRBJ1-6, with a possible D match to TRBD1 (5 bases). V lost 5 bases and J 11 bases, leaving 16 bases between the germline ends. The CDR3 runs to 14 residues. The V gene's germline CDR1 is LNHDA and CDR2 SQIVND (reference sequence).

V and J are TRBV18 and TRBJ1-4; D is unclear. V shed 8 bases and J shed 4 bases, with 11 bases lying between them. Germline V gene lookup returns CDR1 KGHSH and CDR2 LQKENI. CDR3 length equals 13 residues. The CDR3 DNA is TGTGCCAGCCGGGAACAGATTAATGAAAAACTGTTTTTT. It encodes CASREQINEKLFF. The variable domain in full, with the rest retrieved from reference TRBV18 and TRBJ1-4, is NAGVMQNPRHLVRRRGQEARLRCSPMKGHSHVYWYRQLPEEGLKFMVYLQKENIIDESGMPKERFSAEFPKEGPSILRIQQVVRGDSAAYFCASREQINEKLFFGSGTQLSVL.

The CDR3 reads CAWSHPWSYNSPLHF. CDR3 nucleotide sequence: TGTGCCTGGAGTCACCCGTGGTCCTATAATTCACCCCTCCACTTT. This chain links TRBV30 with TRBJ1-6; D gene ambiguous. The CDR3 spans 15 residues. The V gene lost 2 bases and the J gene lost 1 base, with 9 bases spanning the gap. Looked up from germline, CDR1 is GTSNPN and CDR2 is SVGIG (reference sequence).

This clone has just one count. This chain uses TRBV28 with TRBJ1-5, with D possibly TRBD1 on 6 matching bases. The V gene lost 5 bases and the J gene lost 4 bases, with 18 bases spanning the gap. Germline CDR1 MDHEN, CDR2 SYDVKM. The CDR3 contains 16 residues. CDR3 nucleotides: TGTGCCAGCAGTCCCGGGGGAGGACAGCGAAATCAGCCCCAGCATTTT. It encodes CASSPGGGQRNQPQHF.

The genes are TRBV10-2 and TRBJ2-4; D not certain. Per the germline V gene, CDR1 is WSHSY and CDR2 is SAAADI. V shed 2 bases and J shed 0 bases, with 5 bases lying between them. The CDR3 sequence is 14 residues long. The CDR3 loop reads CASSERLAKNIQYF. The CDR3 coding sequence is TGCGCCAGCAGTGAGAGACTAGCCAAAAACATTCAGTACTTC.

This chain joins TRBV19 and TRBJ2-6; no firm D call. The CDR3 has 17 residues. V lost 6 bases and J lost 2, with 17 bases in between. The germline V gene has CDR1 LNHDA and CDR2 SQIVND (reference sequence). DNA for the CDR3: TGTGCCAGTAGCCCCGACACGATTAGGGCTGGGGCCAACGTCCTGACTTTC. Translation gives CASSPDTIRAGANVLTF. Supplemented by reference TRBV19 and TRBJ2-6, the full variable domain reads DGGITQSPKYLFRKEGQNVTLSCEQNLNHDAMYWYRQDPGQGLRLIYYSQIVNDFQKGDIAEGYSVSREKKESFPLTVTSAQKNPTAFYLCASSPDTIRAGANVLTFGAGSRLTVL.

This clone was seen a single time. The gene calls are TRBV3-1 (or the pseudogene TRBV3-2) and TRBJ1-4, with D unresolved. CDR3 length: 15 amino acids. The V gene lost 2 bases and the J gene lost 2 bases, with 9 bases spanning the gap. The germline V gene has CDR1 LGHDT and CDR2 YNNKEL (reference sequence). This CDR3 is CASSQFSRTNEKLFF. CDR3 coding DNA: TGTGCCAGCAGCCAATTTAGCAGGACTAATGAAAAACTGTTTTTT.

This clone was found a few times. The chain couples TRBV3-1 (or the pseudogene TRBV3-2) to TRBJ1-1; 7 nucleotides match TRBD1. The V and J ends lost 0 bases and 4 bases, in that order; junction bases with no gene match: 11. Germline CDR1 is LGHDT and CDR2 is YNNKEL (reference sequence). The CDR3 spans 17 residues. The CDR3: CASSQDRRQGVSTEAFF. The CDR3 DNA reads TGTGCCAGCAGCCAAGACCGTCGGCAGGGGGTCTCCACTGAAGCTTTCTTT.

This chain joins TRBV18 and TRBJ2-7, with no clear D. The V end was cut by 5 bases, the J end by 4 bases, with 9 bases between. The germline gives CDR1 KGHSH, CDR2 LQKENI. The CDR3 runs to 12 residues. The CDR3 DNA is TGTGCCAGCTCATCCGTGGAATACGAGCAGTACTTC. Its protein product is CASSSVEYEQYF. Full variable domain (missing parts from reference TRBV18 and TRBJ2-7): NAGVMQNPRHLVRRRGQEARLRCSPMKGHSHVYWYRQLPEEGLKFMVYLQKENIIDESGMPKERFSAEFPKEGPSILRIQQVVRGDSAAYFCASSSVEYEQYFGPGTRLTVT.

The chain joins TRBV29-1 to TRBJ1-6, with 11 bases aligning to TRBD1. The CDR3 spans 15 residues. The junction had 9 bases not matched to a gene; V was cut back by 5 bases and J by 9 bases. From germline, CDR1 is SQVTM and CDR2 ANQGSEA. CDR3 nucleotide sequence: TGCAGCGTTAAACTAGGACAGGGGGCGTTTTCACCCCTCCACTTT. Translated: CSVKLGQGAFSPLHF.

V gene TRBV29-1 combines with J gene TRBJ2-1; no clear D. The CDR3 loop spans 11 amino acids. Germline CDR1 reads SQVTM; CDR2 reads ANQGSEA. The V gene lost 7 bases and the J gene lost 6 bases, with 10 bases spanning the gap. The CDR3 reads CSADKGNEQFF. The CDR3, as DNA: TGCAGCGCCGACAAAGGCAATGAGCAGTTCTTC.